Presented here are 15 T cell receptor beta chains from one specimen sequenced in a study of blood T cell repertoires in COVID-19. Generated by immunoSEQ multiplex PCR, the TCRdb table keeps only in-frame clones and is missing some. The data hold some 70,000 clones, with more than 70% observed a single time. Material for sequencing was peripheral blood. The origin of the receptors is a woman aged 60-70 years with acute or convalescent COVID-19.

This rearrangement joins TRBV10-3 to TRBJ2-7, with 7 bases that match TRBD1. The germline V gene encodes CDR1 ENHRY and CDR2 SYGVKD. The CDR3 has 14 residues. The V and J ends lost 0 bases and 5 bases, in that order; junction bases with no gene match: 4. The CDR3 loop is CAISESQGDDEQYF. DNA for the CDR3: TGTGCCATCAGTGAGTCTCAGGGGGACGACGAGCAGTACTTC.

The V call is TRBV28, the J call TRBJ1-4, with D possibly TRBD1 on 6 matching bases. Germline CDR1 reads MDHEN; CDR2 reads SYDVKM. The CDR3 is 15 residues long. Trimming removed 2 bases from V and 7 bases from J, with 14 bases in between. Written as DNA, the CDR3 is TGTGCCAGCAGTTTACTCGGGGAGGGGGGTGAAAAACTGTTTTTT. This sequence encodes CASSLLGEGGEKLFF.

V usage is TRBV4-1 and J usage is TRBJ1-1, with 11 bases that match TRBD1. The CDR3 has 16 amino acids. V lost 7 bases to trimming and J lost 1 base; unmatched junction nucleotides: 8. Germline V lookup: CDR1 MGHRA, CDR2 YSYEKL. For the CDR3, the DNA is TGCGCCAGCAAACCCGGACAGGGGGCTGGGAACACTGAAGCTTTCTTT. Its translation: CASKPGQGAGNTEAFF.

J is TRBJ2-3 and V is TRBV5-1; TRBD2 aligns across 7 bases. Germline-derived CDR1 and CDR2 are SGHRS and YFSETQ. The length of the CDR3 is 15 residues. Trimming removed 5 bases from V and 0 bases from J; junction bases left unmatched: 6. The CDR3 sequence: CASSPRTRSTDTQYF. The CDR3 nucleotides are TGCGCCAGCAGTCCTAGGACTAGGAGCACAGATACGCAGTATTTT.

This chain connects TRBV27 to TRBJ2-7; 7 nucleotides match TRBD1. This CDR3 is 13 amino acids long. Germline CDR1 is MNHEY and CDR2 is SMNVEV (reference sequence). V shed 4 bases and J 2 bases; nucleotides not matched to a gene: 2. The CDR3 DNA is TGTGCCAGCAGTTACGGACAGGCCTACGAGCAGTACTTC. This translates into CASSYGQAYEQYF.

The V and J genes are TRBV7-2 and TRBJ2-3; the D gene is possibly TRBD2 (6 bases). Looked up from germline, CDR1 is SGHTA and CDR2 is FQGNSA. The CDR3 covers 14 residues. V was shortened by 5 bases and J by 7 bases, with 16 bases between the two germline ends. CDR3 residues: CASSTSPGDYTQYF. As DNA, the CDR3 is TGTGCCAGCAGCACGTCTCCGGGGGATTATACGCAGTATTTT.

The chain employs TRBV10-3 and TRBJ2-7; D uncertain. CDR3 length: 11 amino acids. V was trimmed by 10 bases and J by 7 bases, leaving 14 bases between them. Germline V gene data show CDR1 as ENHRY and CDR2 as SYGVKD. The CDR3 region has the DNA TGTGCCACCTGGAGCTCGCGAGAGCAGTACTTC. Translating it yields CATWSSREQYF.

The V call is TRBV29-1, the J call TRBJ2-5, with D perhaps matching TRBD2 (7 bases). Trimming shortened V by 7 bases and J by 6 bases, and 15 bases separated the two germline ends. This CDR3 has 12 amino acids. The V gene's germline CDR1 is SQVTM and CDR2 ANQGSEA. CDR3 protein: CSGGGDRKTQYF. CDR3 sequence (DNA): TGCAGCGGGGGGGGCGATCGAAAGACCCAGTACTTC.

The chain joins TRBV6-5 to TRBJ1-2; D perhaps matches TRBD1 (6 bases). The CDR3 contains 11 residues. CDR1 and CDR2 (germline): MNHEY, SVGAGI. V dropped 10 bases and J dropped 7 bases, with 13 bases sitting between them. DNA for the CDR3: TGTGCCATCCGAGCAGGGGCTGGCTACACCTTC. Protein: CAIRAGAGYTF.

V usage is TRBV4-1 and J usage is TRBJ1-6; 7 positions agree with TRBD1. V trimming: 4 bases; J trimming: 7 bases; junction bases outside the gene matches: 7. This CDR3 spans 15 amino acids. Germline assignment: CDR1 MGHRA and CDR2 YSYEKL. CDR3 in amino acids: CASSPRDSDNSPLHF. The CDR3 coding sequence is TGCGCCAGCAGCCCCCGGGACAGTGACAATTCACCCCTCCACTTT.

The genes are TRBV19 and TRBJ1-6, with D maybe TRBD1 (6 bases). The V and J ends lost 4 bases and 10 bases respectively, with 20 bases between them. The germline CDR1 and CDR2 sequences are LNHDA and SQIVND (reference sequence). This CDR3 region has 16 residues. For the CDR3, the DNA is TGTGCCAGTAGTAACTGGACAGCAGCCAGAGACTCACCCCTCCACTTT. This codes for CASSNWTAARDSPLHF.

V is TRBV6-5 and J is TRBJ2-5; 7 bases map to TRBD1. Germline CDR1 MNHEY, CDR2 SVGAGI. CDR3 length: 14 amino acids. V shed 7 bases and J 1 base; nucleotides not matched to a gene: 6. The CDR3 loop reads CASNRRGTQETQYF. CDR3 nucleotides: TGTGCCAGCAACCGCAGGGGGACCCAAGAGACCCAGTACTTC.

The chain links TRBV6-1 to TRBJ2-4, with 7 nucleotides matching TRBD1. The CDR3 extends over 18 amino acids. The V and J ends lost 2 bases and 6 bases, in that order; junction bases with no gene match: 16. The germline gives CDR1 MNHNS, CDR2 SASEGT. The CDR3 DNA is TGTGCCAGCAGTGAATTTCCAGGGGGTTTGGGCTCCGGAAACATTCAGTACTTC. This translates into CASSEFPGGLGSGNIQYF.

This clone occurred a few times. The gene calls are TRBV4-2 and TRBJ2-3; a possible D gene is TRBD2 (6 bases). The CDR3 contains 17 residues. V was pared by 2 bases and J by 5 bases, with 20 bases between. Per the germline V gene, CDR1 is LGHNA and CDR2 is YNFKEQ. The CDR3 sequence: CASSQSGRGPPGDTQYF. Written as DNA, the CDR3 is TGTGCCAGCAGCCAATCTGGGCGGGGACCTCCGGGAGATACGCAGTATTTT.

This clone was found a few times. This chain joins TRBV27 and TRBJ2-5, with D possibly TRBD1 on 7 matching bases. Trimming cost V 1 base and J 4 bases, with 13 bases left between them. This CDR3 is built from 15 residues. Germline assignment: CDR1 MNHEY and CDR2 SMNVEV (reference sequence). CDR3 sequence: CASSLFSGGGETQYF. The CDR3 DNA reads as TGTGCCAGCAGTTTATTCTCAGGGGGAGGAGAGACCCAGTACTTC.